A selection of T cell receptor beta chains follows, all from one sample in a study of shared clonotypes between healthy human individuals. Method: immunoSEQ multiplex PCR; TCRdb's copy keeps in-frame clones and lacks some. The repertoire holds about 1.5 million clones, with over 95% as singletons. Material for sequencing was naive CD4+ T cells sorted from blood. These receptors originate from a man aged 25-40 years in good health. Both conserved end residues are part of each CDR3. D genes are given only for firm matches. Clone size is given for some rows only: seen once, a few or many times, or a class if the clone is expanded.

J | length | D | size | V | DNA | CDR3
TRBJ2-1 | 15 | TRBD2 | . | TRBV19 | TGTGCCAGTAGGAAAAGGACTAGCGGATACAATGAGCAGTTCTTC | CASRKRTSGYNEQFF
TRBJ2-1 | 18 | TRBD2 | . | TRBV7-3 | TGTGCCAGCAGCCCAACTAGCGGGGTCTTTTCAAAATACAATGAGCAGTTCTTC | CASSPTSGVFSKYNEQFF
TRBJ1-5 | 15 | TRBD1 | . | TRBV2 | TGTGCCAGCACCTTGGACAGGGGTTTCAATCAGCCCCAGCATTTT | CASTLDRGFNQPQHF
TRBJ2-7 | 15 | TRBD1 | . | TRBV5-8 | TGTGCCAGCAGCGCCGGGACAGGGTTTCTCTACGAGCAGTACTTC | CASSAGTGFLYEQYF
TRBJ2-7 | 13 | . | . | TRBV28 | TGTGCCAGCAGTTTAGCGGGGTCCTACGAGCAGTACTTC | CASSLAGSYEQYF
TRBJ2-7 | 14 | . | . | TRBV7-8 | TGTGCCAGCAGCTTAAGCGGTCTTACCTACGAGCAGTACTTC | CASSLSGLTYEQYF
TRBJ2-7 | 18 | TRBD1 | once | TRBV10-3 | TGTGCCATCAGTGAGTCTAGAGTGACAGGGGGCGCATTCTACGAGCAGTACTTC | CAISESRVTGGAFYEQYF
TRBJ2-2 | 16 | . | . | TRBV7-8 | TGTGCCAGCAGCTTAGTAAGGAGTCCAGGGCGAGGGGAGCTGTTTTTT | CASSLVRSPGRGELFF
TRBJ1-4 | 11 | . | . | TRBV4-3 | TGCGCCAGCAGCCAAGATTCAAAACTGTTTTTT | CASSQDSKLFF
TRBJ1-2 | 15 | . | . | TRBV25-1 | TGTGCCAGCAGTGAATATGGGACCGGTAACTATGGCTACACCTTC | CASSEYGTGNYGYTF
TRBJ2-3 | 13 | . | . | TRBV6-1 | TGTGCCAGCAGCACAGACACTCCAGATACGCAGTATTTT | CASSTDTPDTQYF
TRBJ1-1 | 15 | TRBD1 | once | TRBV5-1 | TGCGCCAGCAGCTTGGGTCAGGGGGTAGGCACTGAAGCTTTCTTT | CASSLGQGVGTEAFF
TRBJ2-7 | 15 | . | . | TRBV4-3 | TGCGCCAGCAGCCAAGACATCGGAGAGGGGTACGAGCAGTACTTC | CASSQDIGEGYEQYF
TRBJ1-3 | 13 | . | . | TRBV5-5 | TGTGCCAGCAGCGGGGCATCTGGAAACACCATATATTTT | CASSGASGNTIYF
TRBJ1-3 | 16 | . | . | TRBV5-4 | TGTGCCAGCAGCTTCGACAGAGGCGTCTCTGGAAACACCATATATTTT | CASSFDRGVSGNTIYF
TRBJ2-7 | 12 | . | . | TRBV5-1 | TGCGCCAGCAGCAGCGGAACCTACGAGCAGTACTTC | CASSSGTYEQYF
TRBJ2-1 | 15 | TRBD1 | . | TRBV27 | TGTGCCAGCAGAACCGGGACAGGGGGCTTGGATGAGCAGTTCTTC | CASRTGTGGLDEQFF
TRBJ1-3 | 14 | . | . | TRBV10-3 | TGTGCCATCAGTGGGGTGAGCTCTGGAAACACCATATATTTT | CAISGVSSGNTIYF
TRBJ1-1 | 15 | . | . | TRBV5-5 | TGTGCCAGCAGCTTGGACTACAGCTTGAACACTGAAGCTTTCTTT | CASSLDYSLNTEAFF
TRBJ2-1 | 15 | TRBD2 | . | TRBV5-5 | TGTGCCAGCAGCTTGGGCGGGAGTGGCTACAATGAGCAGTTCTTC | CASSLGGSGYNEQFF
TRBJ2-2 | 15 | . | . | TRBV4-1 | TGCGCCAGCAGCTCACCCACTAGCCGGCCCGGGGAGCTGTTTTTT | CASSSPTSRPGELFF
TRBJ1-5 | 15 | . | . | TRBV28 | TGTGCCAGCAGTTCTGAACAGGGTGGCAATCAGCCCCAGCATTTT | CASSSEQGGNQPQHF
TRBJ2-4 | 15 | . | . | TRBV21-1 | TGTGCCAGCAGCGAACGGGTCTTAGCCAAAAACATTCAGTACTTC | CASSERVLAKNIQYF
TRBJ2-1 | 16 | TRBD1 | once | TRBV7-2 | TGTGCCAGCAGCTTAGCCTGGGACAGCTCCTACAATGAGCAGTTCTTC | CASSLAWDSSYNEQFF
TRBJ2-7 | 15 | TRBD1 | . | TRBV10-3 | TGTGCCATCAGTGACTGGGACAGGGGGCGACACGAGCAGTACTTC | CAISDWDRGRHEQYF